This TCR beta chain was documented in a study of CD8 T cells in Susac syndrome. RNA, at roughly 0.45 to 1 ug, was reverse transcribed with random hexamers. TCRdb reprocessed the immunoSEQ multiplex PCR reads via MiXCR and lists one record per CDR3 protein. The sample has some 96,000 distinct CDR3 sequences, roughly 94% seen once. The CDR3 length is 14 residues. Specimen: CD4+ T cells from PBMCs. J is TRBJ1-1 and V is TRBV21-1. TRBV21-1 is labeled a pseudogene. The sequence was collected from a human donor with Susac syndrome. CDR3 in amino acids: CASSKSYGNTEAFF. The CDR3 DNA reads TGTGCCAGCAGCAAATCATATGGAAACACTGAAGCTTTCTTT.